This TCR beta chain was identified during a study of identical twins. The CDR3 runs 12 residues. The germline V gene encodes CDR1 DFQATT and CDR2 SNEGSKA (reference sequence). Donors uniformly comprised healthy Caucasians. TCRdb independently ran MiXCR on the 5' RACE reads; one entry per CDR3 protein. The table has some 1,700,000 distinct CDR3 sequences, roughly a third seen once; the top ten hold under 0.35%. Details on this clonotype: Relative to the germline gene, one junction end is altered; a read error may explain this.

Specimen: cord blood. V gene TRBV20-1 combines with J gene TRBJ2-1, with D possibly being TRBD2 (5 bases). The clonotype originates from a newborn girl in good health. The CDR3 DNA sequence: TGCAGTGCTAGGGACTTCTACAATGGGCAGTTCTTC. Translating gives CSARDFYNGQFF.